Here is one T cell receptor beta chain with its context. This entry comes from a study of control samples from healthy donors and cancer patients. The CDR3 spans 17 residues. This table comes from immunoSEQ multiplex PCR, and its TCRdb copy is limited to in-frame clones, with some not included. This sample yields around 68,000 clones, of which 83% are seen a single time; less than 20% belongs to the top ten. The sequencing sample was made of blood. The source is a man in his sixties in good health. The chain links TRBV12-1 to TRBJ2-5; the DNA was not used to check the table's D call, TRBD1. TRBV12-1 is tagged as a pseudogene. CDR3 loop: CASSPKFTGQCQETQYF. Written as DNA, the CDR3 is TGTGCCAGCAGCCCAAAGTTTACGGGACAGTGCCAAGAGACCCAGTACTTC.